This passage covers 11 T cell receptor beta chains from one sample sequenced in a study of T cells in Graves' hyperthyroidism and ophthalmopathy. TCR beta CDR3 sequences were amplified from RNA transcripts. TCR CDR3 regions were first amplified by RT-PCR with HTBI primers. TCRdb passed the multiplex PCR reads through MiXCR, listing each CDR3 protein once. The sample gives over 400,000 distinct CDR3 sequences, around 15% of which show up once; approximately 13% is in the top ten. The sample comprised blood. The receptors stem from a man between 18 and 35 years old with Graves' ophthalmopathy.

Ten or more counts support this clonotype. The V and J genes are TRBV7-3 and TRBJ2-1; the D is unclear. The CDR3 runs 13 residues. The germline CDR1 and CDR2 sequences are SGHTA and FQGTGA. V lost 2 bases and J 5 bases, leaving 7 bases between the germline ends. This CDR3 reads CASSLSSNNEQFF. In DNA, the CDR3 is TGTGCCAGCAGCTTATCGTCAAACAATGAGCAGTTCTTC. The full variable domain, rest sourced from reference TRBV7-3 and TRBJ2-1, is GAGVSQTPSNKVTEKGKYVELRCDPISGHTALYWYRQSLGQGPEFLIYFQGTGAADDSGLPNDRFFAVRPEGSVSTLKIQRTERGDSAVYLCASSLSSNNEQFFGPGTRLTVL.

In this sample, this clonotype turned up many times. The rearrangement uses TRBV12-3 or TRBV12-4 and TRBJ1-2, with TRBD1 as a possible D gene (5 bases). This CDR3 has 12 residues. The V end was cut by 1 base, the J end by 7 bases, with 7 bases between. This CDR3 reads CASSLDGGGYTF. For the CDR3, the DNA is TGTGCCAGCAGTTTAGATGGGGGTGGCTACACCTTC.

This clonotype was observed a handful of times. The rearrangement links TRBV10-3 to TRBJ1-2; 8 bases fit TRBD1. The CDR3 has 13 residues. The germline CDR1 and CDR2 sequences are ENHRY and SYGVKD. V was pared by 6 bases and J by 3 bases, with 3 bases of the junction left unmatched. CDR3 residues: CAISTDRDYGYTF. The CDR3, as DNA: TGTGCCATCAGCACGGACAGGGACTATGGCTACACCTTC.

The CDR3 DNA reads TGTGCCAGCTCACTCCGACTTTCGACAGGGGGGGTGACCTACGAGCAGTACTTC. This codes for CASSLRLSTGGVTYEQYF. The rearrangement joins TRBV18 to TRBJ2-7; 9 bases are shared with TRBD1. With V trimmed by 4 bases and J by 2 bases, 15 bases remained unmatched. The germline gives CDR1 KGHSH, CDR2 LQKENI. This CDR3 is 18 amino acids long.

There are many counts of this clonotype. The J gene is TRBJ2-1, the V gene TRBV18; D is possibly TRBD2 (5 bases). The CDR3 spans 15 residues. Trimming removed 2 bases from V and 7 bases from J, with 15 bases in between. Germline lookup yields CDR1 KGHSH and CDR2 LQKENI. The CDR3 DNA reads TGTGCCAGCTCACCAGAGGCAAGGAGGTTGAATGAGCAGTTCTTC. This codes for CASSPEARRLNEQFF.

The sample holds one count of this clonotype. The gene calls are TRBV27 and TRBJ2-7; TRBD2 matches 11 bases. The CDR3 has 16 amino acids. The junction had 8 bases not matched to a gene; V was cut back by 6 bases and J by 1 base. In germline, CDR1 is MNHEY, CDR2 SMNVEV (reference sequence). The CDR3 loop reads CASRLGTSGLSYEQYF. The CDR3 DNA follows: TGTGCCAGCAGACTTGGGACTAGCGGACTGTCCTACGAGCAGTACTTC.

This clonotype was observed many times. The V call is TRBV28, the J call TRBJ2-3, with TRBD1 identical over 8 bases. The junction had 6 bases not matched to a gene; V was cut back by 2 bases and J by 5 bases. Germline CDR1 is MDHEN and CDR2 is SYDVKM. The length of the CDR3 is 15 residues. DNA of the CDR3: TGTGCCAGCAGTTTAAGGACAGGGTATAAAGATACGCAGTATTTT. It yields the protein CASSLRTGYKDTQYF.

CDR3 sequence (DNA): TGTGCCAGCAGCTTAGTCGGAGAATTGAACTATGGCTACACCTTC. Translating gives CASSLVGELNYGYTF. The chain recombines TRBV7-8 with TRBJ1-2; no reliable D call. Germline V gives CDR1 SGHVS, CDR2 FQNEAQ. Trimming removed 1 base from V and 2 bases from J, with 11 bases in between. This CDR3 contains 15 residues.

There are many counts of this clonotype. The chain employs TRBV5-1 and TRBJ2-1; 8 nucleotides match TRBD2. The V and J ends lost 4 bases and 5 bases, in that order; junction bases with no gene match: 23. This CDR3 spans 20 amino acids. The germline gives CDR1 SGHRS, CDR2 YFSETQ. The chain's CDR3 is CASSQTPSRASGLDNNEQFF. The CDR3 DNA follows: TGCGCCAGCAGCCAAACGCCGAGCCGAGCTTCGGGACTAGATAACAATGAGCAGTTCTTC.

This chain uses TRBV14 with TRBJ2-5; 16 bases are a match to TRBD2. The V and J ends lost 3 bases and 5 bases, in that order; junction bases with no gene match: 9. CDR3 length: 18 residues. Looked up from germline, CDR1 is SGHDN and CDR2 is FVKESK. The CDR3 region is CASSQGLAGGPVSETQYF. CDR3 DNA: TGTGCCAGCAGCCAGGGACTAGCGGGGGGGCCCGTTTCGGAGACCCAGTACTTC.

This clonotype was found many times. The rearrangement links TRBV7-9 to TRBJ2-3, with 9 bases that match TRBD2. With 2 bases clipped from V and 2 bases from J, the junction kept 5 bases outside the gene matches. There are 16 residues in the CDR3. From germline, CDR1 is SEHNR and CDR2 FQNEAQ (reference sequence). The CDR3 bases are TGTGCCAGCAGCTTATTAGCGGGGGAGTTCACAGATACGCAGTATTTT. Encoded protein: CASSLLAGEFTDTQYF.